This T cell receptor (beta chain) was identified during a study of cytomegalovirus exposure and HLA in healthy donors. General observations from the study: Reportedly, diagnosis of cytomegalovirus status by the classifier showed high specificity and sensitivity. Overall, roughly 170 TCR beta chains were annotated as cytomegalovirus-associated.

Germline loops: CDR1 SEHNR, CDR2 FQNEAQ (reference sequence). The CDR3 runs to 11 residues. The V and J ends lost 4 bases and 7 bases, in that order; junction bases with no gene match: 0. TCRdb's copy holds only in-frame clones and misses some; the assay was immunoSEQ multiplex PCR. The sample contains roughly 260,000 clones, 90% of which appear only once. Concerning this clone itself: Its antigen is undetermined.

V is TRBV7-9 and J is TRBJ1-1, with 7 bases matching TRBD1. Specimen: PBMCs. The sequence was obtained from a woman aged 18 to 35 in good health and CMV-seronegative. In DNA, the CDR3 is TGTGCCAGCAGCTGGGACAGTGAAGCTTTCTTT. Translated: CASSWDSEAFF.